Presented here are 21 T cell receptor beta chains from one specimen sequenced in a study of cytomegalovirus exposure and HLA in healthy donors. It was with 60 Vbeta and 13 Jbeta primers that the PCR ran. The table came from immunoSEQ multiplex PCR; TCRdb's copy has only in-frame clones and leaves some out. The sample shows 150,000 to 200,000 clones, roughly 12% of them seen only once. Sequenced input: PBMCs. The receptors were gathered from a man aged 45 to 65 in good health and CMV-seropositive.

This clone was counted between two and nine times. The chain is built from TRBV11-3 and TRBJ1-6; possible D gene TRBD1, 5 bases. CDR1 and CDR2 from the germline V gene are SGHNT and YENEEA. V was pared by 1 base and J by 9 bases, with 13 bases between. This CDR3 spans 15 amino acids. In DNA form, the CDR3 reads TGTGCCAGCAGCTTAGCCACAGCGGGGGGTTCACCCCTCCACTTT. Translation gives CASSLATAGGSPLHF.

The chain uses TRBV6-4 and TRBJ2-7; 7 bases line up with TRBD1. The germline V gene encodes CDR1 MRHNA and CDR2 SNTAGT. CDR3 length: 16 residues. The DNA of the CDR3 is TGTGCCAGCAGTCTACCTCAGGGGGACGCAGCTTACGGGCAGTACGTC. Its protein product is CASSLPQGDAAYGQYV.

Only a few counts were recorded for this clone. The V call is TRBV10-3, the J call TRBJ1-2; a weak D match, TRBD1 (5 bases). V dropped 4 bases and J dropped 2 bases, with 11 bases sitting between them. There are 14 residues in the CDR3. Germline values: CDR1 ENHRY, CDR2 SYGVKD. Written as DNA, the CDR3 is TGTGCCATCAGTGCCGCGGGGCTGAACTATGGCTACACCTTC. This sequence encodes CAISAAGLNYGYTF.

This clone was observed a handful of times. The rearrangement joins TRBV7-9 to TRBJ2-5, with D possibly being TRBD2 (6 bases). CDR3 length: 16 amino acids. V was pared by 4 bases and J by 1 base, with 16 bases between. Germline loops: CDR1 SEHNR, CDR2 FQNEAQ (reference sequence). The CDR3, as DNA: TGTGCCAGCAGCTCATCGGGACTCCGCTCCCAAGAGACCCAGTACTTC. As protein: CASSSSGLRSQETQYF.

This chain uses TRBV16 with TRBJ1-5; TRBD1 matches at 8 bases. The ends lost 3 bases at V and 2 bases at J; junction bases unmatched: 0. The CDR3 loop spans 14 amino acids. From germline, CDR1 is KGHSY and CDR2 FQNENV. The CDR3 DNA sequence: TGTGCCAGCAGCCAGGGACAGGGCAATCAGCCCCAGCATTTT. Its protein is CASSQGQGNQPQHF.

There are a few counts of this clone. The chain links TRBV29-1 to TRBJ1-2, with D possibly TRBD1 on 5 matching bases. Germline loops: CDR1 SQVTM, CDR2 ANQGSEA. With 3 bases removed from V and 8 bases from J, the gap between germline ends came to 16 bases. The CDR3 runs 13 residues. CDR3 protein: CSVESGLGWGYTF. The CDR3 nucleotides are TGCAGCGTTGAGTCAGGGTTGGGTTGGGGCTACACCTTC.

The chain is built from TRBV4-3 and TRBJ2-3; 15 nucleotides line up with TRBD2. The CDR3 has 17 residues. J was trimmed by 5 bases and V by 2 bases; bases with no gene match: 5. The germline gives CDR1 LGHNA, CDR2 YSLEER. The CDR3 DNA reads TGCGCCAGCAGCCAATGGACTAGCGGGGGGGCGGGAGATACGCAGTATTTT. Its translation is CASSQWTSGGAGDTQYF.

This clone was picked up a small number of times. CDR3 bases: TGTGCCAGTAGTATAGAGGCGGGGGCGGCTGAAGCTTTCTTT. Residues: CASSIEAGAAEAFF. This chain uses TRBV19 with TRBJ1-1, with D perhaps TRBD1 (6 bases). The CDR3 spans 14 residues. V shed 0 bases and J shed 6 bases, with 11 bases lying between them. Germline V lookup: CDR1 LNHDA, CDR2 SQIVND (reference sequence).

The genes are TRBV27 and TRBJ2-7, with 7 positions matching TRBD1. V was clipped by 4 bases and J by 5 bases; unmatched bases: 8. Germline CDR1 is MNHEY and CDR2 is SMNVEV (reference sequence). CDR3 size: 14 residues. The CDR3 reads CASSWDDRAHEQYF. The CDR3 DNA sequence: TGTGCCAGCAGTTGGGATGACAGGGCCCACGAGCAGTACTTC.

This clone was observed a few times. V and J are TRBV10-1 and TRBJ2-2; 8 positions agree with TRBD2. The germline V gene encodes CDR1 WNHNN and CDR2 SYGVQD (reference sequence). V lost 6 bases, J lost 0 bases, and 9 bases stayed unmatched. This CDR3 is 17 amino acids long. CDR3 loop: CASSTGALAANTGELFF. The CDR3 DNA follows: TGCGCCAGCAGCACGGGGGCACTAGCGGCGAACACCGGGGAGCTGTTTTTT.

The rearrangement joins TRBV6-6 to TRBJ2-5; unclear D gene. Germline values: CDR1 MNHNY, CDR2 SVGAGI (reference sequence). Trimming cost V 2 bases and J 4 bases, with 11 bases left between them. The CDR3 totals 14 residues. CDR3 DNA: TGTGCCAGCAGTTACGACACTGGCCGAGAGACCCAGTACTTC. It yields the protein CASSYDTGRETQYF.

This clone was detected only a few times. This chain uses TRBV6-5 with TRBJ2-2; possibly TRBD1 for D (6 bases). V shed 6 bases and J shed 3 bases, with 11 bases lying between them. Germline values: CDR1 MNHEY, CDR2 SVGAGI. The CDR3 is made up of 14 amino acids. For the CDR3, the DNA is TGTGCCAGCAGCAGGGGTTTTCACACCGGGGAGCTGTTTTTT. Its protein is CASSRGFHTGELFF.

This chain joins TRBV7-2 and TRBJ2-5; possibly TRBD2 for D (6 bases). V was cut by 0 bases and J by 5 bases, with 7 bases left in between. The CDR3 has 13 residues. Germline CDR1 SGHTA, CDR2 FQGNSA. The CDR3, as DNA: TGTGCCAGCAGCTTAGCAGGGAGGGAGACCCAGTACTTC. Translated, it gives CASSLAGRETQYF.

This clone showed up just a few times. This chain connects TRBV5-1 to TRBJ1-2, with TRBD1 matching over 8 bases. CDR1 SGHRS and CDR2 YFSETQ come from the germline V gene. CDR3 length: 14 amino acids. The J segment lost 6 bases and the V segment lost 0 bases, leaving 4 bases of the junction unmatched. The DNA for the CDR3 is TGCGCCAGCAGCTTGGAGCAGGGGGCGGATGGCTACACCTTC. Its protein product is CASSLEQGADGYTF.

This clone showed up just a few times. The chain recombines TRBV7-9 with TRBJ2-2; D might be TRBD1 (5 bases). Deletions cut 1 base from V and 5 bases from J, with 11 bases between. CDR1 is SEHNR, CDR2 FQNEAQ, per germline (reference sequence). This CDR3 contains 15 residues. This CDR3 is CASSLVRAMTGELFF. The CDR3 DNA sequence: TGTGCCAGCAGCTTAGTCAGGGCGATGACCGGGGAGCTGTTTTTT. Drawing the rest from reference TRBV7-9 and TRBJ2-2, the complete variable domain is DTGVSQNPRHKITKRGQNVTFRCDPISEHNRLYWYRQTLGQGPEFLTYFQNEAQLEKSRLLSDRFSAERPKGSFSTLEIQRTEQGDSAMYLCASSLVRAMTGELFFGEGSRLTVL.

This clone was observed a handful of times. The J gene is TRBJ2-1, the V gene TRBV6-5; D uncertain. V dropped 2 bases and J dropped 7 bases, with 12 bases sitting between them. Germline lookup yields CDR1 MNHEY and CDR2 SVGAGI. There are 14 residues in the CDR3. The CDR3 loop is CASSYAQNHNEQFF. CDR3 bases: TGTGCCAGCAGTTACGCCCAGAACCATAATGAGCAGTTCTTC.

This clone was observed a few times. The chain links TRBV4-2 to TRBJ2-2; TRBD1 matches at 7 bases. Unmatched junction bases numbered 17, after V lost 0 bases and J lost 7 bases. The CDR3 contains 19 residues. The germline V gene encodes CDR1 LGHNA and CDR2 YNFKEQ. The CDR3 coding sequence is TGTGCCAGCAGCCAAGACCCCTTGACAGGGTCCCGGGACATCGGGGAGCTGTTTTTT. Residues: CASSQDPLTGSRDIGELFF.

This clone has a handful of counts. The chain couples TRBV2 to TRBJ2-3, with 10 positions matching TRBD2. The V gene's germline CDR1 is SNHLY and CDR2 FYNNEI. Trimming took 3 bases from V and 6 from J; bases not matched to a gene: 6. The CDR3 has 15 amino acids. CDR3 DNA: TGTGCCAGCAGTGAGTTAGCGGGGGGTTCCGATACGCAGTATTTT. Encoded protein: CASSELAGGSDTQYF.

With regard to this clone: This specimen includes other DNA sequences encoding the same CDR3. The chain has TRBV27 and TRBJ1-1, with 7 bases matching TRBD1. The CDR3 is 14 residues long. In germline, CDR1 is MNHEY, CDR2 SMNVEV (reference sequence). V shed 5 bases and J 0 bases; nucleotides not matched to a gene: 3. DNA of the CDR3: TGTGCCAGCAGTCGGACAGGTTTGAACACTGAAGCTTTCTTT. Its translation: CASSRTGLNTEAFF.

This clone was seen a handful of times. The CDR3 DNA reads as TGTGCCAGCAGCTCGGGACTAGCGGGGGGGCCGTTGACAGATACGCAGTATTTT. Translated, it gives CASSSGLAGGPLTDTQYF. This chain uses TRBV9 with TRBJ2-3, with 16 positions matching TRBD2. The CDR3 contains 18 residues. The germline V gene encodes CDR1 SGDLS and CDR2 YYNGEE. V gave up 4 bases and J gave up 3 bases; unmatched junction bases: 8.

This clone showed up just a few times. The CDR3 coding sequence is TGTGCCTGGAGCGTCTCCAGGGGCAATGAGCAGTTCTTC. Translating gives CAWSVSRGNEQFF. This chain connects TRBV30 to TRBJ2-1, with D perhaps matching TRBD1 (6 bases). This CDR3 comprises 13 residues. V gave up 3 bases and J gave up 6 bases, with 12 bases separating them. The germline V gene encodes CDR1 GTSNPN and CDR2 SVGIG (reference sequence). Looking up the rest from reference TRBV30 and TRBJ2-1 gives the full variable domain: SQTIHQWPATLVQPVGSPLSLECTVEGTSNPNLYWYRQAAGRGLQLLFYSVGIGQISSEVPQNLSASRPQDRQFILSSKKLLLSDSGFYLCAWSVSRGNEQFFGPGTRLTVL.